This TCR beta chain was captured in a study of T cells after posttransplantation cyclophosphamide. The protocol was immunoSEQ multiplex PCR, while the TCRdb copy is restricted to in-frame clones and leaves out a portion. This repertoire holds thousands of clones, and none appear only once. Study conclusions and caveats: TRB overlap between skin or GI tissue T cells and blood was limited.

A marrow graft followed busulfan-fludarabine conditioning, with cyclophosphamide on days +3 and +4. Germline trimming cut 4 bases from V and 1 base from J; bases unmatched to any gene: 2. The CDR3 extends over 14 amino acids. This clone was found many times. Its antigen is still unknown. The sample here was PBMCs, taken 94 days after allogeneic stem cell transplant with posttransplant cyclophosphamide. The gene calls are TRBV23-1 and TRBJ1-1; 8 bases map to TRBD1. TRBV23-1 is reported as an ORF; its role is uncertain. The source of this sequence is a female patient aged 60 to 70 who received an allogeneic stem cell transplant from an unrelated donor, was CMV-positive, and had acute GVHD only. The graft donor may be the source of some T cells. DNA for the CDR3: TGCGCCAGCAGTCTCGGGACAGGGAACACTGAAGCTTTCTTT. It is translated as CASSLGTGNTEAFF.